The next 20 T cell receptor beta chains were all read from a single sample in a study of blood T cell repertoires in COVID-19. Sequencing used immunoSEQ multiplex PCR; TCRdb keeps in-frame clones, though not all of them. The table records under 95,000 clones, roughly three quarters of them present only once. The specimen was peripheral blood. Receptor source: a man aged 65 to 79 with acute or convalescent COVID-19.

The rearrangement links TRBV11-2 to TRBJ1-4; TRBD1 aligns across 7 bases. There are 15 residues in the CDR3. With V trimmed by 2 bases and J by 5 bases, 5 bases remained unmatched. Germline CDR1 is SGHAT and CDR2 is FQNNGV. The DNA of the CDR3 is TGTGCCAGCAGCTTACGGGACAGTGGGAATGAAAAACTGTTTTTT. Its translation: CASSLRDSGNEKLFF.

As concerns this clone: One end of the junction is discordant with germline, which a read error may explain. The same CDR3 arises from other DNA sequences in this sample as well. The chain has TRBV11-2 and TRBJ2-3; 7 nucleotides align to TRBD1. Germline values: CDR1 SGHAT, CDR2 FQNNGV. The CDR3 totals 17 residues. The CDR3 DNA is TGCGCCAGCAGCGTGGGACAGAGGCTCTTCTCCACAGATACGCAGTATTTT. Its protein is CASSVGQRLFSTDTQYF.

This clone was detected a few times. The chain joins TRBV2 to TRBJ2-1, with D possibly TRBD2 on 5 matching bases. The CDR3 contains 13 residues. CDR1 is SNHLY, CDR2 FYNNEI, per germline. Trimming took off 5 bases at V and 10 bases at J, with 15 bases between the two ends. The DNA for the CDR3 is TGTGCCAGCAGTCCAGAGAGGGCAGGAGAGCAGTTCTTC. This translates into CASSPERAGEQFF.

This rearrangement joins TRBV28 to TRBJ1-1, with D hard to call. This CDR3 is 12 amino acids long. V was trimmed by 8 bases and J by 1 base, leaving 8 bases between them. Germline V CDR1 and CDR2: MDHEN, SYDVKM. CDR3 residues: CASGFRNTEAFF. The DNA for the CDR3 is TGTGCCAGCGGCTTTCGGAACACTGAAGCTTTCTTT.

The CDR3 DNA is TGTGCCAGCAGCGTAGAGGTGGAGTGGACTGAAGCTTTCTTT. Protein product: CASSVEVEWTEAFF. V and J are TRBV9 and TRBJ1-1; D remains unclear. The V and J ends lost 0 bases and 5 bases respectively, with 11 bases between them. The CDR3 is 14 amino acids. Per germline, CDR1 SGDLS and CDR2 YYNGEE.

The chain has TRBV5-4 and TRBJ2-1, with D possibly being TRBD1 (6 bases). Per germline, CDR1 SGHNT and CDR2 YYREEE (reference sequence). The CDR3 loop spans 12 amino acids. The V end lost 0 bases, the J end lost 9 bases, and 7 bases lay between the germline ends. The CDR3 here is CASSLVGGEQFF. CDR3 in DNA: TGTGCCAGCAGCTTGGTAGGGGGTGAGCAGTTCTTC.

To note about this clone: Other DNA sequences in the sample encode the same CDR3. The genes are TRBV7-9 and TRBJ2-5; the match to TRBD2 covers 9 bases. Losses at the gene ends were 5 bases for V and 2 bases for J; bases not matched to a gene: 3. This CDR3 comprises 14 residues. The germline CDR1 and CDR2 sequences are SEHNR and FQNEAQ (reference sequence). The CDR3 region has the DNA TGTGCCAGCAGCCTCGCGGGGGGGCAAGAGACCCAGTACTTC. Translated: CASSLAGGQETQYF.

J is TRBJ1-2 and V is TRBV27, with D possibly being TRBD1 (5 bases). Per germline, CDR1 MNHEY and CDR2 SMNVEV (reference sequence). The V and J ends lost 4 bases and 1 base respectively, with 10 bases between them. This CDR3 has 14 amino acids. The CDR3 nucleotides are TGTGCCAGCAGTTCGGGACTGAGTAACTATGGCTACACCTTC. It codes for CASSSGLSNYGYTF.

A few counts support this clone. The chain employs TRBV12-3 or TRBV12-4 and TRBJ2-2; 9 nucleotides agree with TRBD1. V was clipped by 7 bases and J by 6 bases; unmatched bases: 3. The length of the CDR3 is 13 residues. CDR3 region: CASIRTGAGELFF. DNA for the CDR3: TGTGCCAGCATTAGGACAGGGGCCGGGGAGCTGTTTTTT.

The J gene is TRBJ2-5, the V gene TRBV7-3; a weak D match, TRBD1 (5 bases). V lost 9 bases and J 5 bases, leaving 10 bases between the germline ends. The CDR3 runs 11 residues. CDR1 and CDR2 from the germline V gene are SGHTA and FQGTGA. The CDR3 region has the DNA TGTGCCAGGGGGCCCCCTGAGACCCAGTACTTC. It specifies CARGPPETQYF.

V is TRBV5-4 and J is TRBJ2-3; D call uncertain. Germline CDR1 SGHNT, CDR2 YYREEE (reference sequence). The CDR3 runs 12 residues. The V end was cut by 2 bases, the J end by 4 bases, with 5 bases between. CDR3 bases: TGTGCCAGCAGCTTAGCCTCAGATACGCAGTATTTT. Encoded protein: CASSLASDTQYF.

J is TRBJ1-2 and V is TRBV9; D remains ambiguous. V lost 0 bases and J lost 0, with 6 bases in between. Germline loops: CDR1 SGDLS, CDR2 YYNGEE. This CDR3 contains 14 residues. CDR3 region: CASSVGSSNYGYTF. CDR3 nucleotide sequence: TGTGCCAGCAGCGTAGGGAGCTCTAACTATGGCTACACCTTC.

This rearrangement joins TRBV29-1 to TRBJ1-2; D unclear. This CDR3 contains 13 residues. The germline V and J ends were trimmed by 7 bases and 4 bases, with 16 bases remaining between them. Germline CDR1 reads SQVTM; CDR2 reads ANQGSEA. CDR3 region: CSATGRVGYGYTF. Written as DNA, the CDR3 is TGCAGCGCCACCGGGAGGGTTGGCTATGGCTACACCTTC.

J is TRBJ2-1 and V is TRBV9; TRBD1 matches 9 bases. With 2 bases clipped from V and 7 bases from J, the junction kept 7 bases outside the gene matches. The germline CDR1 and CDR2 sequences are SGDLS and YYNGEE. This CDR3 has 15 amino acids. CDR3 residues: CASSVDRGRWNEQFF. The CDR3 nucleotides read TGTGCCAGCAGCGTGGACAGGGGAAGATGGAATGAGCAGTTCTTC.

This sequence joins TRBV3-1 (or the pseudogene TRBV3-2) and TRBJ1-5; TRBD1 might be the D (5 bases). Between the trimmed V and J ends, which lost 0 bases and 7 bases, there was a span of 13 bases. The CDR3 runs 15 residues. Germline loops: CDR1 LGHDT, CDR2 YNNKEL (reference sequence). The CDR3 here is CASSQDIGARQPQHF. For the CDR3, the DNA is TGTGCCAGCAGCCAAGACATAGGGGCACGGCAGCCCCAGCATTTT.

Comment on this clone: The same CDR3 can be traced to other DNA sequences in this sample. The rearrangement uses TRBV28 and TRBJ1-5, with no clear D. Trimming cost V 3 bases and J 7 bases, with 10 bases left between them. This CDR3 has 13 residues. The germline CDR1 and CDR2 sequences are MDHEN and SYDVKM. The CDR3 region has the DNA TGTGCCAGCAGTTTCCAGGTAGAACAGCCCCAGCATTTT. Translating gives CASSFQVEQPQHF.

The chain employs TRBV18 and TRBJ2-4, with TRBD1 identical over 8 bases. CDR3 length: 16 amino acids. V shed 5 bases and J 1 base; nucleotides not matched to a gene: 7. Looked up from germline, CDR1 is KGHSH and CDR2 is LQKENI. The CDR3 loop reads CASSSSGGRAKNIQYF. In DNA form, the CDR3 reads TGTGCCAGCTCATCGTCAGGGGGCCGGGCCAAAAACATTCAGTACTTC.

CDR3 nucleotides: TGCGCCAGCAGTCTGGACCCTTCTGATCGGGGTCTGTACTTC. Translation gives CASSLDPSDRGLYF. V is TRBV5-1 and J is TRBJ2-7; the D gene is possibly TRBD2 (5 bases). Trimming shortened V by 5 bases and J by 12 bases, and 24 bases separated the two germline ends. The CDR3 contains 14 residues. Germline CDR1 SGHRS, CDR2 YFSETQ. Full variable domain (rest looked up from reference TRBV5-1 and TRBJ2-7): KAGVTQTPRYLIKTRGQQVTLSCSPISGHRSVSWYQQTPGQGLQFLFEYFSETQRNKGNFPGRFSGRQFSNSRSEMNVSTLELGDSALYLCASSLDPSDRGLYFGPGTRLTVT.

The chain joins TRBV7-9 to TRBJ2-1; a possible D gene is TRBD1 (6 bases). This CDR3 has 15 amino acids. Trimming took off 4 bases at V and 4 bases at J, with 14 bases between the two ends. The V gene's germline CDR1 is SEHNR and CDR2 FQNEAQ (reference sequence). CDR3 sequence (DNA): TGTGCCAGCAGCTCCCGGCAGGGGCGTTACAATGAGCAGTTCTTC. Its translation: CASSSRQGRYNEQFF.

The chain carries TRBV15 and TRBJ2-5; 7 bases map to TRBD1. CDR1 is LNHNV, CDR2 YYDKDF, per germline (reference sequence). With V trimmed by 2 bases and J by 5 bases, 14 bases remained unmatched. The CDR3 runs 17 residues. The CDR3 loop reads CATSRPTTGAPWETQYF. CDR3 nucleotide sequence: TGTGCCACCAGCAGACCCACTACAGGGGCGCCATGGGAGACCCAGTACTTC.